The text below deals with one TCR beta chain. What it recognizes is unknown. The data were obtained in a study of PD-L1 blockade in urothelial cancer. The study, taken as a whole, reports: Tumor-associated clones in the blood of durable-benefit patients grew more at 3 weeks.

With 0 bases clipped from V and 3 bases from J, the junction kept 1 base outside the gene matches. CDR1 is LNHNV and CDR2 is YYDKDF in the germline V gene (reference sequence). The CDR3 contains 14 residues. As for time point: pretreatment peripheral blood. Patients' urothelial carcinoma was locally advanced or metastatic. TCRdb's copy holds only in-frame clones and misses some; the assay was immunoSEQ multiplex PCR. This sample yields 56,000 or so clones, of which over 75% are seen a single time; around 16% belongs to the top ten. The TCR sequence derives from an older man with urothelial cancer. The chain uses TRBV15 and TRBJ1-2; 7 bases fit TRBD1. The input for sequencing was PBMCs, taken around atezolizumab (anti-PD-L1) treatment. CDR3 bases: TGTGCCACCAGCAGAGAAGGGGGCGACTATGGCTACACCTTC. It yields the protein CATSREGGDYGYTF.